These T cell receptor beta chains were read from a single sample in a study of blood T cell repertoires in COVID-19. Data came from immunoSEQ multiplex PCR; TCRdb stores just in-frame clones and leaves some out. The profile shows roughly 190,000 clones, 82% of them singletons. The material sequenced was peripheral blood. The receptors were sampled from a woman aged 60-75 years with COVID-19, enrolled during active disease. Both conserved end residues are part of each CDR3. The order of the fields is V gene, D gene, J gene, clone size, CDR3 protein, CDR3 DNA. A D gene is named only where the DNA matches it firmly. Some rows mark clone size as missing; the rest say once, few, many or name a class of expanded clone.

TRBV28	NA	TRBJ2-7	NA	CASSLSREQYF	TGTGCCAGCAGTCTATCGAGGGAGCAGTACTTC
TRBV24-1	TRBD1	TRBJ1-5	NA	CATSEPGQDQPQHF	TGTGCCACCAGTGAACCTGGACAGGACCAGCCCCAGCATTTT
TRBV6-5	NA	TRBJ1-3	many	CASSPDNRSRYTIYF	TGTGCCAGCAGCCCCGACAACCGAAGTAGATACACCATATATTTT
TRBV7-2	NA	TRBJ2-7	NA	CASSLAWGGRTYEQYF	TGTGCCAGCAGCTTAGCATGGGGCGGCCGAACCTACGAGCAGTACTTC
TRBV29-1	TRBD2	TRBJ2-3	NA	CSVEVFREGSTDTQYF	TGCAGCGTTGAAGTGTTCCGGGAGGGCAGCACAGATACGCAGTATTTT
TRBV6-5	TRBD1	TRBJ2-3	NA	CASRRTGGDTDTQYF	TGTGCCAGCAGACGGACAGGGGGCGACACAGATACGCAGTATTTT
TRBV20-1	TRBD2	TRBJ2-5	NA	CSASMTSGGRTQYF	TGCAGTGCTAGTATGACTAGCGGGGGCCGTACCCAGTACTTC
TRBV4-2	TRBD1	TRBJ1-1	NA	CASSQDPGTANTEAFF	TGTGCCAGCAGCCAAGATCCCGGGACAGCGAACACTGAAGCTTTCTTT
TRBV6-5	TRBD1	TRBJ2-5	NA	CASRDSGIETQYF	TGTGCCAGCCGGGACAGCGGCATCGAGACCCAGTACTTC
TRBV29-1	NA	TRBJ1-2	NA	CSVEMGASYTF	TGCAGCGTTGAAATGGGGGCCAGCTACACCTTC
TRBV15	NA	TRBJ2-7	NA	CATSRDPGAYEQYF	TGTGCCACCAGCAGAGATCCGGGGGCCTACGAGCAGTACTTC
TRBV12-3/TRBV12-4	NA	TRBJ2-5	NA	CASSSFQETQYF	TGTGCCAGCAGTTCGTTCCAAGAGACCCAGTACTTC
TRBV11-3	TRBD1	TRBJ2-7	NA	CASSLRGTGSYEQYF	TGTGCCAGCAGCTTAAGGGGGACAGGCTCCTACGAGCAGTACTTC
TRBV5-4	TRBD1	TRBJ1-2	NA	CASFGQGAKYDYGYTF	TGTGCCAGCTTTGGACAGGGGGCCAAGTATGACTATGGCTACACCTTC
TRBV18	NA	TRBJ1-1	once	CASSPRLGSRGTEAFF	TGTGCCAGCTCCCCCCGTCTGGGCTCCCGGGGCACTGAAGCTTTCTTT
TRBV6-5	TRBD1	TRBJ1-5	NA	CASSLGQGSNQPQHF	TGTGCCAGCAGTCTGGGACAGGGTAGCAATCAGCCCCAGCATTTT
TRBV6-5	NA	TRBJ2-3	NA	CATNRGTDTQYF	TGTGCCACCAACCGGGGCACAGATACGCAGTATTTT
TRBV5-1	NA	TRBJ1-5	NA	CASSLAPQGGPGSNQPQHF	TGCGCCAGCAGCTTGGCCCCCCAGGGTGGACCGGGTAGCAATCAGCCCCAGCATTTT
TRBV19	TRBD2	TRBJ2-2	once	CASNPSGVGRPGELFF	TGTGCCAGTAACCCTAGCGGGGTAGGTCGGCCCGGGGAGCTGTTTTTT
TRBV7-9	TRBD2	TRBJ2-7	NA	CASDPSPGLAGGISYEQYF	TGTGCCAGCGACCCTTCACCGGGACTAGCGGGAGGAATTTCTTACGAGCAGTACTTC
TRBV24-1	TRBD1	TRBJ1-4	NA	CATSDPGTGEEKLFF	TGTGCCACCAGTGACCCCGGGACAGGGGAAGAAAAACTGTTTTTT
TRBV11-2	TRBD1	TRBJ1-4	NA	CASTHSGGSEKLFF	TGTGCCAGCACCCACTCAGGGGGCAGTGAAAAACTGTTTTTT
TRBV6-2/TRBV6-3	NA	TRBJ2-7	NA	CASSNRKNGIYEQYF	TGTGCCAGCAGTAACAGGAAGAATGGGATTTACGAGCAGTACTTC
TRBV19	NA	TRBJ1-5	few	CASSISGRSNQPQHF	TGTGCCAGTAGTATATCAGGCAGAAGCAATCAGCCCCAGCATTTT
TRBV28	NA	TRBJ2-2	NA	CASSLTDTGELFF	TGTGCCAGCAGTTTAACAGACACCGGGGAGCTGTTTTTT
TRBV30	NA	TRBJ2-5	few	CAWSGGRARPTQYF	TGTGCCTGGAGTGGGGGCAGGGCCCGTCCGACCCAGTACTTC
TRBV18	TRBD2	TRBJ2-1	NA	CASSSLAGGWDNEQFF	TGTGCCAGCTCATCATTAGCGGGAGGATGGGACAATGAGCAGTTCTTC
TRBV9	NA	TRBJ2-3	NA	CASSVAGFFTDTQYF	TGTGCCAGCAGCGTAGCAGGGTTCTTCACAGATACGCAGTATTTT
TRBV19	TRBD1	TRBJ1-5	NA	CASSIGRQGNQPQHF	TGTGCCAGTAGTATAGGAAGACAGGGGAACCAGCCCCAGCATTTT
TRBV19	TRBD2	TRBJ2-1	NA	CASSAGTRGGGEQFF	TGTGCCAGTAGCGCCGGGACCCGGGGGGGAGGTGAGCAGTTCTTC
TRBV5-6	TRBD2	TRBJ2-3	NA	CASGLVVDTQYF	TGTGCCAGCGGACTAGTAGTAGATACGCAGTATTTT
TRBV7-9	NA	TRBJ1-1	few	CASSLERGADTEAFF	TGTGCCAGCAGCTTAGAACGGGGGGCGGACACTGAAGCTTTCTTT
TRBV11-2	NA	TRBJ1-1	NA	CASSQQGVEAFF	TGTGCCAGCAGCCAACAGGGAGTTGAAGCTTTCTTT
TRBV5-1	TRBD1	TRBJ2-3	NA	CASSLVGTGDPDTQYF	TGCGCCAGCAGCTTGGTAGGGACAGGGGACCCAGATACGCAGTATTTT
TRBV7-3	TRBD1	TRBJ1-1	NA	CASSLTTGMGAFF	TGTGCCAGCAGCTTAACGACAGGGATGGGAGCTTTCTTT
TRBV7-2	TRBD1	TRBJ2-7	NA	CASSPVGGTGVEQYF	TGTGCCAGCAGCCCAGTAGGAGGGACAGGGGTCGAGCAGTACTTC
TRBV7-9	NA	TRBJ2-7	NA	CASSFEGVSYEQYF	TGTGCCAGCAGCTTCGAGGGAGTCTCCTACGAGCAGTACTTC
TRBV7-3	TRBD2	TRBJ2-3	NA	CASSLLGFTFSGGSGTDTQYF	TGTGCCAGCAGCTTACTCGGGTTCACTTTTAGCGGGGGTAGTGGCACAGATACGCAGTATTTT
TRBV27	NA	TRBJ2-3	few	CASKTSTDTQYF	TGTGCCAGCAAGACTAGCACAGATACGCAGTATTTT
TRBV28	TRBD2	TRBJ2-1	NA	CASRKSGLAGASSYNEQFF	TGTGCCAGCAGAAAAAGCGGTCTAGCGGGGGCCAGCTCCTACAATGAGCAGTTCTTC
TRBV3-1/TRBV3-2	NA	TRBJ1-3	NA	CASSPDGTPSGNTIYF	TGTGCCAGCAGCCCTGACGGGACACCCTCTGGAAACACCATATATTTT
TRBV7-2	NA	TRBJ2-5	NA	CASSLVGIRGETQYF	TGTGCCAGCAGCTTAGTAGGGATCCGGGGAGAGACCCAGTACTTC
TRBV7-2	NA	TRBJ2-1	once	CASSLEVARHNEQFF	TGTGCCAGCAGCTTAGAGGTGGCTAGACACAATGAGCAGTTCTTC